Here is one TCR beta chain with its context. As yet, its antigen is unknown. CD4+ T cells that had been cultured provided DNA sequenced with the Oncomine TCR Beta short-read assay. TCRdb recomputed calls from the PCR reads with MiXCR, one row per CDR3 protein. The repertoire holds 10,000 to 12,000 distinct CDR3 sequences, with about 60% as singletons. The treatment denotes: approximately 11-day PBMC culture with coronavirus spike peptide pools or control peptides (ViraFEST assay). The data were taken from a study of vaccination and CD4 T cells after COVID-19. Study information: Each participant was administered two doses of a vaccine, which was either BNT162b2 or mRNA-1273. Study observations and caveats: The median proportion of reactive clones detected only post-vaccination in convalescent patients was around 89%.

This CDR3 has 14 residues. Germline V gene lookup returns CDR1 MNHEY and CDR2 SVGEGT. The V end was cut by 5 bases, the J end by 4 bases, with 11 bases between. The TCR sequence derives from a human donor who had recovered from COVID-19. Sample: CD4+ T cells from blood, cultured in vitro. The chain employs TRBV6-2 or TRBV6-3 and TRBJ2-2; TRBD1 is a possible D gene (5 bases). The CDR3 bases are TGTGCCAGCAGTAACAGGCCAGTCACCGGGGAGCTGTTTTTT. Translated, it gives CASSNRPVTGELFF.